This T cell receptor beta chain was identified in a study of early T cells in non-severe SARS-CoV-2 infection. At the level of the study: Sequencing input comprised bulk RNA from unsorted whole blood; chain pairing was not available.

Study observations and caveats: Private and CD4 specificities were missed by VDJdb matching, which favored anti-spike CD8 responses.

This clonotype has ten or more counts. Its specificity is not known. The CDR3 consists of 14 residues. Germline V CDR1 and CDR2: DFQATT, SNEGSKA (reference sequence). Trimming removed 0 bases from V and 8 bases from J, with 16 bases in between. Individual cDNA molecules carried attached unique molecular identifiers. In TCRdb, the 5' RACE reads were re-called with MiXCR into one record per CDR3 protein. The repertoire holds about 40,000 distinct CDR3 sequences, with 4.5% to 5% as singletons. This TCR was recovered from an adult who was a healthcare worker with PCR-confirmed SARS-CoV-2 infection or an uninfected control (not recorded which). Sequencing used whole blood. The chain couples TRBV20-1 to TRBJ1-2; TRBD1 might be the D (6 bases). The chain's CDR3 is CSARELEGERGYTF. The CDR3 DNA reads TGCAGTGCTAGAGAGTTGGAGGGGGAAAGGGGCTACACCTTC.